This T cell receptor (beta chain) was found in a study of OX40 agonist ivuxolimab in advanced cancers. With respect to the entire study: Ivuxolimab, which targeted the costimulatory receptor OX40 (CD134), was an agonistic, fully human IgG2 monoclonal antibody. Partial responses occurred in three dose-escalation patients: two with cutaneous melanoma and one with hepatocellular carcinoma. Patients were allowed to have had prior anti-PD-1, anti-PD-L1 or anti-CTLA-4 therapy, and 30% to 50% of the dose-escalation patients had previously received checkpoint inhibitors. Intravenous ivuxolimab was administered to patients every 2 weeks at six dose levels: 0.01, 0.1, 0.3, 1.5, 3 and 10 mg/kg. Peripheral TCRbeta sequencing aimed to test whether ivuxolimab altered TCR sequence diversity and caused clonal T-cell expansion. The paper reports the monotherapy dose-escalation portion (N of about 56 patients) of the phase I ivuxolimab trial. A male proportion of 82.7% and a mean age of approximately 61 years, ranging from 23 to 79, were recorded for the dose-escalation cohort. Of the roughly 52 dose-escalation patients, hepatocellular carcinoma was present in roughly 19, melanoma in roughly 15, renal cell carcinoma in 9 and head and neck cancer in 9.

Genomic DNA was extracted from sorted cells for sequencing of the TCRbeta CDR3 region. TCRbeta CDR3 regions were sequenced using the immunoSEQ Assay. The clones in this table, taken by TCRdb from immuneACCESS, are in-frame only. Not every clone is retained; where verified, under half of the shortfall comes from an unresolved V gene, and the cause of the rest is unknown. This sample lists approximately 130,000 clones; approximately 90% were detected once. 0.95% to 1.4% of the sample goes to the ten largest clones. The trial excluded patients who had a history of autoimmune disease or were on systemic immunosuppression. Peripheral blood for TCR sequencing was collected from all dose cohorts at baseline, on cycle 4 day 1, and on cycle 7 day 1. The samples were taken from a phase I, first-in-human, multicenter, open-label dose-escalation trial of ivuxolimab. Adults with locally advanced or metastatic melanoma, renal cell, hepatocellular, or head and neck squamous cell carcinoma were enrolled in the trial. CD4+ and CD8+ T cells were sorted separately from peripheral blood before TCR sequencing.

Results the study describes overall, beyond this receptor: In the 0.1-3.0 mg/kg groups, partial responders were among the patients with the lowest normalized peripheral clonal expansion, particularly in CD8+ T cells. After ivuxolimab, CD8+ T cells had more expanded clones than CD4+ T cells on average. At doses of 0.1 to 3.0 mg/kg, clonal expansion of both CD4+ and CD8+ T cells in blood was seen between baseline and week 6. Which antigens the clonally expanded peripheral T cells were specific for was not determined. Low levels of normalized T-cell clonal expansion were also seen in some patients who did not respond.

This clone was picked up one time. It lacks a known antigen. The input lacks base qualities; no much larger clone sits a single base away. The sample in question was CD4+ or CD8+ T cells sorted from blood, obtained in a trial of the OX40 agonist ivuxolimab. The clonotype was recovered from an adult with an advanced solid tumor such as melanoma, head and neck, liver or kidney cancer.

The bases are TGTGCCAGCAGTCCCTTGACCTCTGGGGGTCGCAATCAGCCCCAGCATTTT. It specifies CASSPLTSGGRNQPQHF. The sequence is built from TRBV28 and TRBJ1-5; D gene: possibly TRBD1, on 5 matching bases. CDR1 MDHEN and CDR2 SYDVKM are derived from the germline V gene. The CDR3 contains 17 residues, cysteine and phenylalanine counted. Only the CDR3 DNA stays, 51 bases, in frame from base 1. V is clipped by 5 bases and J by 2 bases, and the sequence between their germline boundaries is 19 bases long.